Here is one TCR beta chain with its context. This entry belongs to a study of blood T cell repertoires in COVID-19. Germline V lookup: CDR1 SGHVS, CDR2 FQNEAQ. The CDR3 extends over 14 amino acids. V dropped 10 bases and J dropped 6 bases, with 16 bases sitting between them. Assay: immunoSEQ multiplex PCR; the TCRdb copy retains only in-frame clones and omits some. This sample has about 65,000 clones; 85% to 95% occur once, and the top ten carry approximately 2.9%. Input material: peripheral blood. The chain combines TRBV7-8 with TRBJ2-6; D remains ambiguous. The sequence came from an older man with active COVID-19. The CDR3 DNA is TGTGCCAACCTAGTCTCTGTGTTGGCCAACGTCCTGACTTTC. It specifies CANLVSVLANVLTF.